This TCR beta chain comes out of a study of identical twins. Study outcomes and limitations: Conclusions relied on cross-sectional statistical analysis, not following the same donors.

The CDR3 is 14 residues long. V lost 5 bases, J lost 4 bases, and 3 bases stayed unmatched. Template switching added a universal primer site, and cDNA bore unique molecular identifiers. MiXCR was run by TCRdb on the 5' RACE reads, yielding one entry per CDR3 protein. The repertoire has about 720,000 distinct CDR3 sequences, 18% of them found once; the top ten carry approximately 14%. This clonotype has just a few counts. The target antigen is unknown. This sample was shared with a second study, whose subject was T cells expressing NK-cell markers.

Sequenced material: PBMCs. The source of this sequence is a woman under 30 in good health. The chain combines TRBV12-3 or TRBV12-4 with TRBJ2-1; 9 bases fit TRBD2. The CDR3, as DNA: TGTGCCAGCAGTCCGCGGGAGGGTTACAATGAGCAGTTCTTC. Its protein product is CASSPREGYNEQFF.